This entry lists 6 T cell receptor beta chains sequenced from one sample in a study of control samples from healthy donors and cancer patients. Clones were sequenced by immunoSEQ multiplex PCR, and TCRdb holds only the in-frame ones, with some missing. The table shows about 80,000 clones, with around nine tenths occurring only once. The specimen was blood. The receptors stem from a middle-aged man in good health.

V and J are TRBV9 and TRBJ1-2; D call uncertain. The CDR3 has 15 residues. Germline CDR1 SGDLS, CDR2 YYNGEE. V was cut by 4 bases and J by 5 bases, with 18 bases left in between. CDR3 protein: CASSHLGVREYGYTF. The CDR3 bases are TGTGCCAGCAGCCACCTTGGCGTGCGGGAGTATGGCTACACCTTC. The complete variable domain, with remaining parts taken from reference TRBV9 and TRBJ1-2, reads DSGVTQTPKHLITATGQRVTLRCSPRSGDLSVYWYQQSLDQGLQFLIQYYNGEERAKGNILERFSAQQFPDLHSELNLSSLELGDSALYFCASSHLGVREYGYTFGSGTRLTVV.

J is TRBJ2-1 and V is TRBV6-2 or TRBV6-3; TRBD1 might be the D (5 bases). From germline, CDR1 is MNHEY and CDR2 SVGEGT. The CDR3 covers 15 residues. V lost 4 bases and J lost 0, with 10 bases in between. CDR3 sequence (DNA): TGTGCCAGCAGTTGGATAGACAGCTCCTACAATGAGCAGTTCTTC. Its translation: CASSWIDSSYNEQFF.

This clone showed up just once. The CDR3 DNA follows: TGTGCCACCCCCGGGGAAGGGGGCAACACCGGGGAGCTGTTTTTT. Encoded protein: CATPGEGGNTGELFF. The rearrangement joins TRBV15 to TRBJ2-2, with 7 bases identical to TRBD1. The germline CDR1 and CDR2 sequences are LNHNV and YYDKDF (reference sequence). V was pared by 8 bases and J by 2 bases, with 8 bases of the junction left unmatched. The CDR3 consists of 15 residues.

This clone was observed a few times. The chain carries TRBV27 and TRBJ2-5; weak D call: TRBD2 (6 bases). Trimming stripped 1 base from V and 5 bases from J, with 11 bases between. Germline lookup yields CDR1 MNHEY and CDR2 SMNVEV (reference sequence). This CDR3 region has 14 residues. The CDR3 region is CASSLYGAGETQYF. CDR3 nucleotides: TGTGCCAGCAGTTTATACGGGGCGGGGGAGACCCAGTACTTC.

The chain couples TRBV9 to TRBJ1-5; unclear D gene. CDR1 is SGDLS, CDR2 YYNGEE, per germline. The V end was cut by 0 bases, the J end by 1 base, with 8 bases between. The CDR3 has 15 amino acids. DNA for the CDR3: TGTGCCAGCAGCGTAGCGGGTAGGAGCAATCAGCCCCAGCATTTT. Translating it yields CASSVAGRSNQPQHF. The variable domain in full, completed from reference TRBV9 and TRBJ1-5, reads DSGVTQTPKHLITATGQRVTLRCSPRSGDLSVYWYQQSLDQGLQFLIQYYNGEERAKGNILERFSAQQFPDLHSELNLSSLELGDSALYFCASSVAGRSNQPQHFGDGTRLSIL.

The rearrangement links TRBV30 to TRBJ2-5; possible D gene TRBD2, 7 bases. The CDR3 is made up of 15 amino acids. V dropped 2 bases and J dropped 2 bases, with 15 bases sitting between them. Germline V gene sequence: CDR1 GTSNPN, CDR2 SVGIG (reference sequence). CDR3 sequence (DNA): TGTGCCTGGAGTTTACAGGGAGGGGGACAAGAGACCCAGTACTTC. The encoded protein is CAWSLQGGGQETQYF.